Below are 6 T cell receptor beta chains sequenced from a single sample in a study of CD8 T cells in Susac syndrome. Random hexamers served to reverse transcribe about 0.5 to 1 ug RNA. MiXCR, applied by TCRdb to the immunoSEQ multiplex PCR reads, yields one record per CDR3 protein. The table has 200,000 to 250,000 distinct CDR3 sequences, approximately 90% seen once. The sequenced sample consisted of CD8+ T cells from PBMCs. All receptors derive from a human donor with multiple sclerosis.

This chain links TRBV20-1 with TRBJ2-1; TRBD1 is a possible D gene (6 bases). Trimming took off 2 bases at V and 4 bases at J, with 15 bases between the two ends. The CDR3 sequence is 15 residues long. In germline, CDR1 is DFQATT, CDR2 SNEGSKA (reference sequence). This chain's CDR3 is CSARPIQQGYNEQFF. CDR3 in DNA: TGCAGTGCTAGACCCATCCAACAGGGATACAATGAGCAGTTCTTC.

The gene calls are TRBV5-4 and TRBJ1-2; 10 bases line up with TRBD1. Germline CDR1 is SGHNT and CDR2 is YYREEE (reference sequence). V was clipped by 3 bases and J by 5 bases; unmatched bases: 19. The CDR3 totals 19 residues. CDR3 residues: CASSSGTGEIRAQIYGYTF. In DNA form, the CDR3 reads TGTGCCAGCAGCTCCGGGACAGGGGAGATCCGGGCGCAAATTTATGGCTACACCTTC. Based on the CDR3 plus reference TRBV5-4 and TRBJ1-2, the full variable domain is ETGVTQSPTHLIKTRGQQVTLRCSSQSGHNTVSWYQQALGQGPQFIFQYYREEENGRGNFPPRFSGLQFPNYSSELNVNALELDDSALYLCASSSGTGEIRAQIYGYTFGSGTRLTVV.

V gene TRBV4-2 combines with J gene TRBJ2-3; 11 bases match TRBD2. CDR1 LGHNA and CDR2 YNFKEQ come from the germline V gene. The J segment lost 2 bases and the V segment lost 4 bases, leaving 14 bases of the junction unmatched. The CDR3 spans 19 residues. The CDR3 is CASSRPTNSGRAPTDTQYF. DNA for the CDR3: TGTGCCAGCAGCCGCCCAACCAATAGCGGGAGGGCCCCCACAGATACGCAGTATTTT.

The rearrangement uses TRBV20-1 and TRBJ2-7; 9 nucleotides agree with TRBD1. J gave up 7 bases and V 3 bases, and 4 bases lay outside the gene matches. The V gene's germline CDR1 is DFQATT and CDR2 SNEGSKA (reference sequence). The CDR3 spans 12 residues. CDR3 protein: CSARGQGWEQYF. CDR3 DNA sequence: TGCAGTGCTAGGGGACAGGGTTGGGAGCAGTACTTC.

The genes are TRBV4-3 and TRBJ1-3; TRBD1 matches 7 bases. From germline, CDR1 is LGHNA and CDR2 YSLEER. The CDR3 has 15 amino acids. Trimming at V came to 4 bases and at J to 0 bases, leaving 3 bases not matched to a gene. CDR3 DNA sequence: TGCGCCAGCAGCCCAGACAGGGCCTCTGGAAACACCATATATTTT. Protein product: CASSPDRASGNTIYF.

The rearrangement links TRBV2 to TRBJ1-2; D gene unclear. V was trimmed by 11 bases and J by 3 bases, leaving 16 bases between them. Looked up from germline, CDR1 is SNHLY and CDR2 is FYNNEI. The CDR3 has 13 residues. For the CDR3, the DNA is TGTGCCGGCAACCCCTCCTTTGACTATGGCTACACCTTC. Translating it yields CAGNPSFDYGYTF.